One sample yielded the 31 T cell receptor beta chains listed below, sequenced in a study of T cell repertoires in cytomegalovirus infection. These receptors are not linked to any known antigen. Via MiXCR, TCRdb re-called the reads, giving one row per CDR3 protein. The sample has about 180,000 distinct CDR3 sequences, 20% to 25% seen once. The specimen was CD8+ T cells from cultured PBMCs, collected from culture after CMV antigen stimulation. The origin of the receptors is a human donor in good health (CMV status not recorded). Some clones in this sample may be carry-over from other donors' samples.

V and J are TRBV7-2 and TRBJ2-7, with a possible D match to TRBD2 (5 bases). The CDR3 runs to 15 residues. The V and J ends lost 2 bases and 4 bases respectively, with 15 bases between them. Per germline, CDR1 SGHTA and CDR2 FQGNSA. The CDR3 bases are TGTGCCAGCAGCTTATGGTTAACGGGGAATTACGAGCAGTACTTC. Its protein is CASSLWLTGNYEQYF.

Only a few counts were recorded for this clonotype. The chain joins TRBV6-5 to TRBJ1-2, with D unclear. The germline V gene has CDR1 MNHEY and CDR2 SVGAGI. The CDR3 is made up of 14 amino acids. The V end lost 3 bases, the J end lost 4 bases, and 12 bases lay between the germline ends. The CDR3 coding sequence is TGTGCCAGCAGTTATCGGGCTCCCCTCTATGGCTACACCTTC. As protein: CASSYRAPLYGYTF.

This clonotype has a handful of counts. The chain employs TRBV12-3 or TRBV12-4 and TRBJ2-1; TRBD2 matches at 9 bases. The CDR3 runs 14 residues. Unmatched junction bases numbered 5, after V lost 3 bases and J lost 8 bases. CDR3 nucleotides: TGTGCCAGCAGTTTTCTAGCGGGGATAGATGAGCAGTTCTTC. Protein sequence: CASSFLAGIDEQFF.

This rearrangement joins TRBV5-1 to TRBJ1-3; D unresolved. Trimming removed 6 bases from V and 0 bases from J, with 16 bases in between. The CDR3 is 16 amino acids. CDR1 is SGHRS and CDR2 is YFSETQ in the germline V gene. The CDR3 loop is CASNLGERTSGNTIYF. The CDR3 DNA sequence: TGCGCCAGCAACCTAGGCGAGCGGACCTCTGGAAACACCATATATTTT. The whole variable domain, remainder taken from reference TRBV5-1 and TRBJ1-3, is KAGVTQTPRYLIKTRGQQVTLSCSPISGHRSVSWYQQTPGQGLQFLFEYFSETQRNKGNFPGRFSGRQFSNSRSEMNVSTLELGDSALYLCASNLGERTSGNTIYFGEGSWLTVV.

The table lists this clonotype with a few counts. This chain uses TRBV7-9 with TRBJ1-1; D might be TRBD1 (5 bases). This CDR3 has 15 amino acids. Looked up from germline, CDR1 is SEHNR and CDR2 is FQNEAQ (reference sequence). V dropped 3 bases and J dropped 4 bases, with 15 bases sitting between them. The CDR3 loop is CASSLGGVRSTEAFF. CDR3 in DNA: TGTGCCAGCAGCTTGGGAGGGGTCCGCTCCACTGAAGCTTTCTTT.

This clonotype was seen repeatedly, ten times or more. This chain joins TRBV7-2 and TRBJ2-7; D uncertain. Trimming shortened V by 1 base and J by 3 bases, and 13 bases separated the two germline ends. This CDR3 is 15 amino acids long. CDR1 is SGHTA and CDR2 is FQGNSA in the germline V gene. The CDR3 DNA is TGTGCCAGCAGCTTAGTACCAGGACGCATCTACGAGCAGTACTTC. Protein sequence: CASSLVPGRIYEQYF.

The table lists this clonotype with a few counts. This chain uses TRBV7-2 with TRBJ2-7; D is uncertain. Trimming took off 1 base at V and 2 bases at J, with 6 bases between the two ends. The CDR3 covers 13 residues. CDR1 and CDR2 (germline): SGHTA, FQGNSA. Here the CDR3 DNA reads TGTGCCAGCAGCTTAGATAGCCCCTACGAGCAGTACTTC. Translation gives CASSLDSPYEQYF.

This sequence joins TRBV24-1 and TRBJ1-2; a possible D gene is TRBD1 (5 bases). The V and J ends lost 9 bases and 4 bases respectively, with 20 bases between them. The germline V gene has CDR1 KGHDR and CDR2 SFDVKD. This CDR3 region has 15 residues. The CDR3 loop reads CATYGHAGRGYGYTF. The CDR3 DNA follows: TGTGCCACCTACGGACACGCCGGACGTGGCTATGGCTACACCTTC.

The rearrangement joins TRBV9 to TRBJ2-7; 9 bases map to TRBD1. The CDR3 sequence is 14 residues long. Germline lookup yields CDR1 SGDLS and CDR2 YYNGEE. Trimming took 4 bases from V and 4 from J; bases not matched to a gene: 6. CDR3 DNA: TGTGCCAGCAGCCTCGGGACAGGGAATTACGAGCAGTACTTC. Its protein is CASSLGTGNYEQYF.

The chain links TRBV19 to TRBJ2-7, with D perhaps matching TRBD1 (6 bases). There are 13 residues in the CDR3. V lost 6 bases to trimming and J lost 3 bases, with 12 bases between them. From germline, CDR1 is LNHDA and CDR2 SQIVND (reference sequence). The CDR3 nucleotides read TGTGCCAGTAGCCCAACAGGGAACTACGAGCAGTACTTC. Residues: CASSPTGNYEQYF.

This clonotype was seen a few times. The chain links TRBV12-3 or TRBV12-4 to TRBJ2-4; TRBD2 is a possible D gene (5 bases). The CDR3 runs to 14 residues. Trimming shortened V by 5 bases and J by 3 bases, and 11 bases separated the two germline ends. Written as DNA, the CDR3 is TGTGCCAGCAGTAACGGACTGGGCAAAAACATTCAGTACTTC. Encoded protein: CASSNGLGKNIQYF.

This clonotype was picked up a small number of times. The chain couples TRBV7-2 to TRBJ2-1, with D perhaps assigned TRBD1 or TRBD2 (7 bases each). Trimming left V 5 bases short and J 9 bases short, with 23 bases between. From germline, CDR1 is SGHTA and CDR2 FQGNSA. The CDR3 totals 16 residues. The CDR3 nucleotides read TGTGCCAGCAGCCCCCAGCGGGACAGCCAGCACATTGAGCAGTTCTTC. Translation gives CASSPQRDSQHIEQFF.

This clonotype was seen only a few times. This chain uses TRBV20-1 with TRBJ1-2, with 11 positions matching TRBD1. This CDR3 comprises 15 residues. The ends lost 0 bases at V and 5 bases at J; junction bases unmatched: 5. Germline assignment: CDR1 DFQATT and CDR2 SNEGSKA (reference sequence). CDR3 region: CSARDLGQGVYGYTF. The CDR3 nucleotides are TGCAGTGCTAGAGATCTGGGACAGGGGGTGTATGGCTACACCTTC.

The chain combines TRBV12-3 or TRBV12-4 with TRBJ1-6; D is unclear. Trimming cost V 7 bases and J 7 bases, with 8 bases left between them. This CDR3 spans 12 amino acids. The CDR3 spells CASTLPNSPLHF. The DNA for the CDR3 is TGTGCCAGCACTTTGCCCAATTCACCCCTCCACTTT.

The rearrangement uses TRBV7-9 and TRBJ1-2; 9 bases are shared with TRBD1. This CDR3 contains 12 residues. Germline V gene data show CDR1 as SEHNR and CDR2 as FQNEAQ (reference sequence). J lost 8 bases, V lost 8 bases, and 6 bases had no gene match. CDR3 amino acids: CASEQGAWGYTF. In DNA, the CDR3 is TGTGCCAGCGAACAGGGGGCATGGGGCTACACCTTC.

This clonotype was seen at least ten times. This chain connects TRBV7-2 to TRBJ1-6; D remains ambiguous. The CDR3 extends over 12 amino acids. V lost 5 bases to trimming and J lost 11 bases, with 10 bases between them. Germline V gene data show CDR1 as SGHTA and CDR2 as FQGNSA. CDR3 coding DNA: TGTGCCAGCAGCCTCCTTGACGCACCCCTCCACTTT. Translated: CASSLLDAPLHF. The full variable domain, in which reference TRBV7-2 and TRBJ1-6 provide the parts outside the CDR3, is GAGVSQSPSNKVTEKGKDVELRCDPISGHTALYWYRQSLGQGLEFLIYFQGNSAPDKSGLPSDRFSAERTGGSVSTLTIQRTQQEDSAVYLCASSLLDAPLHFGNGTRLTVT.

The gene calls are TRBV4-1 and TRBJ1-5; D is ambiguous. Between the trimmed V and J ends, which lost 1 base and 0 bases, there was a span of 10 bases. The germline gives CDR1 MGHRA, CDR2 YSYEKL. This CDR3 is built from 16 residues. The CDR3, as DNA: TGCGCCAGCAGCCAAGCAGGTTCTTTTAGCAATCAGCCCCAGCATTTT. Protein: CASSQAGSFSNQPQHF.

J is TRBJ2-3 and V is TRBV7-2; 7 bases are a match to TRBD1. V was clipped by 4 bases and J by 3 bases; unmatched bases: 10. Germline-derived CDR1 and CDR2 are SGHTA and FQGNSA. CDR3 length equals 16 residues. The CDR3, as DNA: TGTGCCAGCAGCTCCCTCGGGACAGCCAGTACAGATACGCAGTATTTT. It codes for CASSSLGTASTDTQYF.

The gene calls are TRBV4-1 and TRBJ2-1; tentatively, D is TRBD2 (5 bases). This CDR3 is built from 13 residues. The germline CDR1 and CDR2 sequences are MGHRA and YSYEKL. V was cut by 4 bases and J by 6 bases, with 10 bases left in between. The CDR3 is CASSPDSLNEQFF. CDR3 nucleotide sequence: TGCGCCAGCAGCCCGGACTCCCTCAATGAGCAGTTCTTC.

The gene calls are TRBV6-5 and TRBJ1-1; D gene uncertain. The CDR3 spans 17 residues. V was cut by 0 bases and J by 0 bases, with 14 bases left in between. CDR1 and CDR2 (germline): MNHEY, SVGAGI. CDR3 DNA sequence: TGTGCCAGCAGTTACTCCCGGTGGCAGACCATGAACACTGAAGCTTTCTTT. As protein: CASSYSRWQTMNTEAFF.

This clonotype occurred once. The V gene is TRBV19, the J gene TRBJ2-7, with a possible D match to TRBD1 (5 bases). This CDR3 contains 14 residues. V was pared by 6 bases and J by 2 bases, with 14 bases between. Germline assignment: CDR1 LNHDA and CDR2 SQIVND (reference sequence). CDR3: CASSLYQGTYEQYF. The CDR3 bases are TGTGCCAGTAGCCTCTACCAGGGAACCTACGAGCAGTACTTC.

This clonotype was seen more than once but under ten times. V and J are TRBV6-2 or TRBV6-3 and TRBJ1-2; a possible D gene is TRBD1 (5 bases). CDR3 length: 15 residues. V was cut by 2 bases and J by 2 bases, with 12 bases left in between. The V gene's germline CDR1 is MNHEY and CDR2 SVGEGT. The CDR3: CASSYPRGSNYGYTF. The CDR3 DNA follows: TGTGCCAGCAGTTACCCCCGGGGCAGCAACTATGGCTACACCTTC.

Only a few counts were recorded for this clonotype. The chain carries TRBV12-3 or TRBV12-4 and TRBJ1-3; no definite D call. Trimming removed 5 bases from V and 3 bases from J, with 11 bases in between. CDR3 length equals 14 residues. The CDR3 sequence is CASSTRRVGNTIYF. CDR3 nucleotide sequence: TGTGCCAGCAGTACTCGCCGGGTTGGAAACACCATATATTTT.

This rearrangement joins TRBV28 to TRBJ1-2; TRBD1 aligns across 8 bases. V shed 10 bases and J 8 bases; nucleotides not matched to a gene: 9. CDR3 length equals 12 residues. Germline loops: CDR1 MDHEN, CDR2 SYDVKM. The CDR3 spells CATRQGRGGYTF. The CDR3 region has the DNA TGTGCCACCCGACAGGGGAGGGGAGGCTACACCTTC.

This clonotype came up a few times. The genes are TRBV7-9 and TRBJ2-7; D is undetermined. Trimming pared 3 bases from V and 5 bases from J, leaving 5 bases between. There are 11 residues in the CDR3. CDR1 and CDR2 from the germline V gene are SEHNR and FQNEAQ (reference sequence). The CDR3 reads CASSLDDEQYF. The CDR3 DNA reads TGTGCCAGCAGCTTGGACGACGAGCAGTACTTC.

There are a few counts of this clonotype. The chain uses TRBV7-6 and TRBJ1-5; a possible D gene is TRBD1 (5 bases). V was clipped by 4 bases and J by 7 bases, with 20 bases between them. The germline CDR1 and CDR2 sequences are SGHVS and FNYEAQ. This CDR3 is 16 amino acids long. This CDR3 is CASSYSGRPWDQPQHF. CDR3 DNA: TGTGCCAGCAGCTATTCGGGACGCCCATGGGACCAGCCCCAGCATTTT.

This clonotype came up a few times. V is TRBV28 and J is TRBJ1-1, with D perhaps TRBD1 (5 bases). CDR1 and CDR2 (germline): MDHEN, SYDVKM. V was trimmed by 5 bases and J by 0 bases, leaving 16 bases between them. The CDR3 is 16 amino acids. The CDR3 protein is CASSPGEGLMNTEAFF. The CDR3 DNA follows: TGTGCCAGCAGTCCTGGGGAGGGACTAATGAACACTGAAGCTTTCTTT.

The chain recombines TRBV6-2 or TRBV6-3 with TRBJ1-2, with TRBD1 matching over 8 bases. CDR1 and CDR2 (germline): MNHEY, SVGEGT. Trimming took 5 bases from V and 5 from J; bases not matched to a gene: 7. The CDR3 is 14 residues long. This CDR3 is CASSPPGQGYGYTF. The DNA of the CDR3 is TGTGCCAGCAGTCCTCCAGGACAGGGTTATGGCTACACCTTC.

This clonotype came up a few times. The chain links TRBV5-4 to TRBJ2-5; 8 nucleotides align to TRBD2. This CDR3 is built from 16 residues. The V segment lost 4 bases and the J segment 4 bases; nucleotides outside the gene matches: 12. Per the germline V gene, CDR1 is SGHNT and CDR2 is YYREEE (reference sequence). The CDR3 nucleotides are TGTGCCAGCAGCCCGGGTCCGGGACTAGTAATAGAGACCCAGTACTTC. It encodes CASSPGPGLVIETQYF.

This clonotype was detected many times. CDR3 sequence (DNA): TGTGCCATTACTTGGGGCTATAGCACAGATACGCAGTATTTT. Amino acid sequence: CAITWGYSTDTQYF. This chain connects TRBV28 to TRBJ2-3; weak D call: TRBD1 (5 bases). V was pared by 10 bases and J by 0 bases, with 14 bases between. In germline, CDR1 is MDHEN, CDR2 SYDVKM. The CDR3 contains 14 residues. The entire variable domain, with the rest obtained from reference TRBV28 and TRBJ2-3, is as follows: DVKVTQSSRYLVKRTGEKVFLECVQDMDHENMFWYRQDPGLGLRLIYFSYDVKMKEKGDIPEGYSVSREKKERFSLILESASTNQTSMYLCAITWGYSTDTQYFGPGTRLTVL.

This clonotype was observed many times. The chain recombines TRBV4-3 with TRBJ1-5, with D hard to call. The ends were cut back, 0 bases at V and 2 bases at J, with 14 bases in the middle. Germline CDR1 and CDR2: LGHNA and YSLEER. CDR3 length: 17 amino acids. This CDR3 is CASSQDWGLRGNQPQHF. CDR3 in DNA: TGCGCCAGCAGCCAAGATTGGGGATTACGGGGCAATCAGCCCCAGCATTTT.